The TCR beta chain under discussion was sequenced for a study of CD8 T cells in Susac syndrome. Random hexamers primed reverse transcription of roughly 0.5 to 1 ug RNA. Multiplex PCR with immunoSEQ amplified the TCR beta CDR3 across 54 Vbeta and 13 Jbeta. MiXCR was run by TCRdb on the immunoSEQ multiplex PCR reads, yielding one entry per CDR3 protein. The data show some 200,000 distinct CDR3 sequences, with over 90% seen just once and 0.15% to 0.2% held by the top ten. Comments on this clonotype: Its cognate antigen is unknown.

General study findings and limits: Clonal expansion of CD8+ cells in Susac peaked in TEMRA cells (and in active patients).

Sequencing of TCR beta was performed on blood CD8+ T cells and on blood CD4+ T cells. The CDR3 runs 13 residues. Trimming removed 6 bases from V and 4 bases from J; junction bases left unmatched: 3. Germline V gene data show CDR1 as PRHDT and CDR2 as FYEKMQ (reference sequence). Sequences were obtained from CD8+ T cells from PBMCs. This clonotype originated in a human donor with Susac syndrome. This chain connects TRBV13 to TRBJ1-1; TRBD1 aligns across 9 bases. The CDR3 DNA is TGTGCCAGCAGGGGACAGGGACCCACTGAAGCTTTCTTT. This translates into CASRGQGPTEAFF.